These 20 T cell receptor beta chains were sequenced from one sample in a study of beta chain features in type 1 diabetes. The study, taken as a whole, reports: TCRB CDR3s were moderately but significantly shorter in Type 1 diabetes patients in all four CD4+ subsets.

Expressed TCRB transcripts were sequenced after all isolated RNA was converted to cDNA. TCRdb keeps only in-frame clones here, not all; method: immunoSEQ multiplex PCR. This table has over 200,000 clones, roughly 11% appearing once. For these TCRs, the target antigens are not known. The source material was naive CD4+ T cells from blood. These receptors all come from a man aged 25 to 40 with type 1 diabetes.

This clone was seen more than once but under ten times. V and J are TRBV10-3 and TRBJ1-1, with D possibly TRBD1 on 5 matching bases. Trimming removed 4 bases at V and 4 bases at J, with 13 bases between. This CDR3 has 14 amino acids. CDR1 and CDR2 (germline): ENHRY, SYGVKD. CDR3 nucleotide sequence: TGTGCCATCAGTGGGGGACTTCGGGGCACTGAAGCTTTCTTT. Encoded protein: CAISGGLRGTEAFF.

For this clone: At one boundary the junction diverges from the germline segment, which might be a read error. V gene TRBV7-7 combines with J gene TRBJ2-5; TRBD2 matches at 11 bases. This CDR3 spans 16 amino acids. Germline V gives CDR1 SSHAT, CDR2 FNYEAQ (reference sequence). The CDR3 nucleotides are TGTGCTAGCAGCGTAGGACTAGCGGGCCTACAAGAGACCCAGTACTTC. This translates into CASSVGLAGLQETQYF.

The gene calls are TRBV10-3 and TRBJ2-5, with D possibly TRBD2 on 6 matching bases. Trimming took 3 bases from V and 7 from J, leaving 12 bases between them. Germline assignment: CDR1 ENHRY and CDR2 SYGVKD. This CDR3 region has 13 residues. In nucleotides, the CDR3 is TGTGCCATCAGTGACGGGGAGGAGGGGACCCAGTACTTC. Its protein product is CAISDGEEGTQYF.

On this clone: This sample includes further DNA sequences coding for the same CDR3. The CDR3 DNA reads as TGTGCCAGCAGCTCGACAGGGGCTAACACTGAAGCTTTCTTT. Amino acid sequence: CASSSTGANTEAFF. J is TRBJ1-1 and V is TRBV7-9; TRBD1 matches 8 bases. CDR3 length: 14 residues. Per the germline V gene, CDR1 is SEHNR and CDR2 is FQNEAQ (reference sequence). V was pared by 4 bases and J by 2 bases, with 3 bases of the junction left unmatched. Based on the CDR3 plus reference TRBV7-9 and TRBJ1-1, the full variable domain is DTGVSQNPRHKITKRGQNVTFRCDPISEHNRLYWYRQTLGQGPEFLTYFQNEAQLEKSRLLSDRFSAERPKGSFSTLEIQRTEQGDSAMYLCASSSTGANTEAFFGQGTRLTVV.

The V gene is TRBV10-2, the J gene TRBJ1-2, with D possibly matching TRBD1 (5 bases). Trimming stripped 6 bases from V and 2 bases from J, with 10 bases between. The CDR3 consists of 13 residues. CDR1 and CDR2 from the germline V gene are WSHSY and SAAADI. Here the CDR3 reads CASSLTGNYGYTF. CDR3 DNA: TGCGCCAGCAGCCTTACAGGAAACTATGGCTACACCTTC.

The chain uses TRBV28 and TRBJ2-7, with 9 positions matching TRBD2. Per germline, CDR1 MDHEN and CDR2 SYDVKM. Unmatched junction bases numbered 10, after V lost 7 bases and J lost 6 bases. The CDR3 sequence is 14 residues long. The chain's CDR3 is CASTQAGGVGEQYF. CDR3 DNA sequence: TGTGCCAGCACCCAAGCGGGGGGCGTAGGCGAGCAGTACTTC.

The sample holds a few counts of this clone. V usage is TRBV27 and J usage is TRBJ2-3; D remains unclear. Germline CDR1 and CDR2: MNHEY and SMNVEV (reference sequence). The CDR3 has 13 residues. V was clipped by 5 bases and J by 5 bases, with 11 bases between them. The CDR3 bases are TGTGCCAGCAGTGAGATAGCCCGAGATACGCAGTATTTT. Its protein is CASSEIARDTQYF.

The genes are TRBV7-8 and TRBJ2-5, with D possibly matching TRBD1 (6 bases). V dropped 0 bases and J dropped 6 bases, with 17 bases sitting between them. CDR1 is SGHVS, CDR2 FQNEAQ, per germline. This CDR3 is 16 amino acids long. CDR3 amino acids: CASSLARTQGGQTQYF. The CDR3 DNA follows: TGTGCCAGCAGCTTAGCCAGGACACAGGGCGGGCAGACCCAGTACTTC.

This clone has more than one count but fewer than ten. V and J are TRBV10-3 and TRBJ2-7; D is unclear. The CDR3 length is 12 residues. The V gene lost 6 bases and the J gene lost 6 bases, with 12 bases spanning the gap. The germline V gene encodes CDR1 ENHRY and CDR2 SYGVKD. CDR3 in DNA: TGTGCCATCAGCCTCGAAGGCGGCGAGCAGTACTTC. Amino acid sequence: CAISLEGGEQYF.

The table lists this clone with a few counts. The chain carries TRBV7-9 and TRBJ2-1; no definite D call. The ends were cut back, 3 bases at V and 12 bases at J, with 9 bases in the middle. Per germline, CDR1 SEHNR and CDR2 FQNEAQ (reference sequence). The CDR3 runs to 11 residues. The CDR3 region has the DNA TGTGCCAGCAGCTTTAACCCTACGCAGTTCTTC. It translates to CASSFNPTQFF.

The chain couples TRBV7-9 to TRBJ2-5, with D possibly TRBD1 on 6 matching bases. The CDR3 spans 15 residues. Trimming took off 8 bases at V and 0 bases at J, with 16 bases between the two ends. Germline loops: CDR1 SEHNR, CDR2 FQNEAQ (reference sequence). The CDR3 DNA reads TGTGCCAGCTGGATACCGACAGGCCACCAAGAGACCCAGTACTTC. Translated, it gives CASWIPTGHQETQYF. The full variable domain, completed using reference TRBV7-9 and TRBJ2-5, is DTGVSQNPRHKITKRGQNVTFRCDPISEHNRLYWYRQTLGQGPEFLTYFQNEAQLEKSRLLSDRFSAERPKGSFSTLEIQRTEQGDSAMYLCASWIPTGHQETQYFGPGTRLLVL.

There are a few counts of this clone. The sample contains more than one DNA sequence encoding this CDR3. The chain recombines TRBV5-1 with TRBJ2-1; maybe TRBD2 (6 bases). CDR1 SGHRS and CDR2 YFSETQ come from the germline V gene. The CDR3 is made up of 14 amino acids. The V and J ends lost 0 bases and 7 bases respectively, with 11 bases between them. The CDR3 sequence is CASSLVLAGNEQFF. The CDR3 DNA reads TGCGCCAGCAGCTTGGTGCTGGCGGGGAATGAGCAGTTCTTC.

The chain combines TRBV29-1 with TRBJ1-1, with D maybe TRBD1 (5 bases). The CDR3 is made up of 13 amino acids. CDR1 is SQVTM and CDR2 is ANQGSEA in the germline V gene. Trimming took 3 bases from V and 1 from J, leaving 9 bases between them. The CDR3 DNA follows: TGCAGCGTTGAGGTACAGGCGAACACTGAAGCTTTCTTT. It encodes CSVEVQANTEAFF.

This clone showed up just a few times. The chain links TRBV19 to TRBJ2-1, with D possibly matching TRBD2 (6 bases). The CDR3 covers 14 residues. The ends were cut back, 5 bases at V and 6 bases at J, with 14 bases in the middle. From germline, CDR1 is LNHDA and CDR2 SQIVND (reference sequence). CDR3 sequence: CASSLLLAANEQFF. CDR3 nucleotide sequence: TGTGCCAGTAGTCTTCTACTAGCCGCCAATGAGCAGTTCTTC. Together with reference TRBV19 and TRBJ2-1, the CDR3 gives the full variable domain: DGGITQSPKYLFRKEGQNVTLSCEQNLNHDAMYWYRQDPGQGLRLIYYSQIVNDFQKGDIAEGYSVSREKKESFPLTVTSAQKNPTAFYLCASSLLLAANEQFFGPGTRLTVL.

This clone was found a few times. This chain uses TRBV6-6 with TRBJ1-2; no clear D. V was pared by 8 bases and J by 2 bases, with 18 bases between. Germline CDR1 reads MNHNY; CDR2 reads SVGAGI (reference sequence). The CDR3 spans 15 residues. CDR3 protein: CASGSWVPRNYGYTF. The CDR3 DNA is TGTGCCAGCGGATCCTGGGTGCCCAGGAACTATGGCTACACCTTC.

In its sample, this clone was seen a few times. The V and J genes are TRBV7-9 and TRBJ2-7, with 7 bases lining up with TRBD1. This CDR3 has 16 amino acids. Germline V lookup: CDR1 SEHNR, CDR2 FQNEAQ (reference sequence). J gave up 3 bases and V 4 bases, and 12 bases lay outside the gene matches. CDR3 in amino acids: CASSSLPTGRGYEQYF. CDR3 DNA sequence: TGTGCCAGCAGCTCCCTCCCGACAGGGCGAGGCTACGAGCAGTACTTC.

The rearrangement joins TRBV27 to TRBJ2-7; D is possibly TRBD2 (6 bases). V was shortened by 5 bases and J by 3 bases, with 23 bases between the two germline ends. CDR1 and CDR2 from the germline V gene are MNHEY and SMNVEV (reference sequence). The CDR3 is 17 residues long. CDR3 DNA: TGTGCCAGCAGTCCTCTCCGACTGGAGGGCGCTTACTACGAGCAGTACTTC. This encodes CASSPLRLEGAYYEQYF.

DNA for the CDR3: TGTGCCAGCTCACCGGGACTAGCGGCATACGAGCAGTACTTC. Protein sequence: CASSPGLAAYEQYF. The rearrangement joins TRBV18 to TRBJ2-7, with TRBD2 identical over 11 bases. The CDR3 sequence is 14 residues long. Germline CDR1 and CDR2: KGHSH and LQKENI. V was clipped by 3 bases and J by 4 bases; unmatched bases: 2.

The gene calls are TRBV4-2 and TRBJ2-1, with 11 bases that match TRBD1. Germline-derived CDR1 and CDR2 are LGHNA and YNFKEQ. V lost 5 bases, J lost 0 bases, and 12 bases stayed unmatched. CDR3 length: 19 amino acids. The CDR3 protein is CASSSQIFGTGGSYNEQFF. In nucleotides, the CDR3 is TGTGCCAGCAGCTCCCAAATTTTTGGGACAGGGGGCTCCTACAATGAGCAGTTCTTC.

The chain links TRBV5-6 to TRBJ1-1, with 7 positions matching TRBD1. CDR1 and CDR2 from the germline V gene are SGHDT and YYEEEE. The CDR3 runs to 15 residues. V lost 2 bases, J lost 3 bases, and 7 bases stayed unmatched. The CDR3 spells CASSFRQGLDTEAFF. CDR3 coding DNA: TGTGCCAGCAGCTTCCGACAGGGTTTGGACACTGAAGCTTTCTTT. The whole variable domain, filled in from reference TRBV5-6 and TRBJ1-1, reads DAGVTQSPTHLIKTRGQQVTLRCSPKSGHDTVSWYQQALGQGPQFIFQYYEEEERQRGNFPDRFSGHQFPNYSSELNVNALLLGDSALYLCASSFRQGLDTEAFFGQGTRLTVV.